The rows below give T cell receptor beta chains drawn from one sample of a study of beta chain features in type 1 diabetes. Some clones are missing from TCRdb's copy, which holds only in-frame ones; the method was immunoSEQ multiplex PCR. Of about 360,000 clones listed, over 9.5% are singletons. Sequenced input: naive CD4+ T cells from blood. Every receptor here comes from a woman younger than 30 with type 1 diabetes. CDR3s include the opening cysteine and the closing phenylalanine or tryptophan. A D gene is named only where the DNA matches it firmly. Not all rows give a size; the values are once, few, many and, for expanded clones, a class.

clone size: NA
J gene: TRBJ2-5
V gene: TRBV5-6
D gene: TRBD2
CDR3 DNA: TGTGCCAGCAGCTGGCGGGGGGCCCAGTACTTC
CDR3 protein: CASSWRGAQYF

clone size: few
J gene: TRBJ1-4
V gene: TRBV4-3
D gene: NA
CDR3 DNA: TGCGCCAGCAGCTCCCAGGGTTCTAATGAAAAACTGTTTTTT
CDR3 protein: CASSSQGSNEKLFF

clone size: few
J gene: TRBJ2-2
V gene: TRBV7-9
D gene: NA
CDR3 DNA: TGTGCCACATCGGGACTGGCCGGGGAGCTGTTTTTT
CDR3 protein: CATSGLAGELFF

clone size: few
J gene: TRBJ1-5
V gene: TRBV7-8
D gene: TRBD1
CDR3 DNA: TGTGCCAGCAGCTTAGGGCGACGAACAGGGGGCAGACAGCCCCAGCATTTT
CDR3 protein: CASSLGRRTGGRQPQHF

clone size: NA
J gene: TRBJ1-5
V gene: TRBV15
D gene: NA
CDR3 DNA: TGTGCCACCAGCAGAGATCGGGCCGGACAGTCCAATCAGCCCCAGCATTTT
CDR3 protein: CATSRDRAGQSNQPQHF

clone size: few
J gene: TRBJ2-1
V gene: TRBV7-2
D gene: NA
CDR3 DNA: TGTGCCAGCCAATCTCGGGCCTACAATGAGCAGTTCTTC
CDR3 protein: CASQSRAYNEQFF

clone size: few
J gene: TRBJ2-6
V gene: TRBV19
D gene: TRBD2
CDR3 DNA: TGTGCCAGTACCAGTCAGGGCGGGGGGCTCTCTGGGGCCAACGTCCTGACTTTC
CDR3 protein: CASTSQGGGLSGANVLTF

clone size: NA
J gene: TRBJ1-2
V gene: TRBV2
D gene: TRBD1
CDR3 DNA: TGTGCCAGCCGACACGGACCGGCGGGACAGAACTATGGCTACACCTTC
CDR3 protein: CASRHGPAGQNYGYTF

clone size: few
J gene: TRBJ2-4
V gene: TRBV5-1
D gene: NA
CDR3 DNA: TGCGCCAGCAGCTTGGTGCAGGGAAGCAAAAACATTCAGTACTTC
CDR3 protein: CASSLVQGSKNIQYF

clone size: few
J gene: TRBJ2-3
V gene: TRBV28
D gene: NA
CDR3 DNA: TGTGCCAGCCGGACTACTAACACAGATACGCAGTATTTT
CDR3 protein: CASRTTNTDTQYF

clone size: few
J gene: TRBJ1-6
V gene: TRBV25-1
D gene: NA
CDR3 DNA: TGTGCCAGCAGTGATAGGGGGGGCTTGGGTTCACCCCTCCACTTT
CDR3 protein: CASSDRGGLGSPLHF

clone size: NA
J gene: TRBJ1-2
V gene: TRBV5-4
D gene: TRBD1
CDR3 DNA: TGTGCCAGCAGCTTGACAGGGGAAAGGGGCTACACCTTC
CDR3 protein: CASSLTGERGYTF

clone size: NA
J gene: TRBJ1-2
V gene: TRBV11-1
D gene: NA
CDR3 DNA: TGTGCCAGCAGCGGTACAGGGCCGTATGGCTACACCTTC
CDR3 protein: CASSGTGPYGYTF

clone size: NA
J gene: TRBJ1-2
V gene: TRBV19
D gene: NA
CDR3 DNA: TGTGCCAGTAGATCGGGACTCTTTGGCTACACCTTC
CDR3 protein: CASRSGLFGYTF

clone size: NA
J gene: TRBJ2-7
V gene: TRBV2
D gene: NA
CDR3 DNA: TGTGCCAGCAGTGATCGGTATTTCGACGAGCAGTACTTC
CDR3 protein: CASSDRYFDEQYF

clone size: few
J gene: TRBJ2-3
V gene: TRBV18
D gene: NA
CDR3 DNA: TGTGCCAGCTCACCATCACCCGCGGGGGCCCTCACAGATACGCAGTATTTT
CDR3 protein: CASSPSPAGALTDTQYF

clone size: NA
J gene: TRBJ1-6
V gene: TRBV4-3
D gene: TRBD1
CDR3 DNA: TGCGCCAGCAGCCAAGAAGGGGCGACAGGGCGAACACCCCTCCACTTT
CDR3 protein: CASSQEGATGRTPLHF

clone size: few
J gene: TRBJ1-3
V gene: TRBV18
D gene: NA
CDR3 DNA: TGTGCCAGCTCACTACCAATGGACAGCTCTGGAAACACCATATATTTT
CDR3 protein: CASSLPMDSSGNTIYF

clone size: NA
J gene: TRBJ1-5
V gene: TRBV6-5
D gene: NA
CDR3 DNA: TGTGCCAGCAGTCACAACAGGGAGTATCAGCCCCAGCATTTT
CDR3 protein: CASSHNREYQPQHF

clone size: NA
J gene: TRBJ2-7
V gene: TRBV7-2
D gene: NA
CDR3 DNA: TGTGCCAGCAGCACGGACAGCTACGAGCAGTACTTC
CDR3 protein: CASSTDSYEQYF

clone size: NA
J gene: TRBJ1-5
V gene: TRBV19
D gene: NA
CDR3 DNA: TGTGCCAGTAGTGATATGGGGGCAGGGCCCCAGCATTTT
CDR3 protein: CASSDMGAGPQHF

clone size: few
J gene: TRBJ1-2
V gene: TRBV28
D gene: NA
CDR3 DNA: TGTGCCAGCAGTCCACCCGCGACAGGTTATGGCTACACCTTC
CDR3 protein: CASSPPATGYGYTF

clone size: NA
J gene: TRBJ1-5
V gene: TRBV10-3
D gene: TRBD1
CDR3 DNA: TGTGCCATCAGTGGGGGACAGGGCGTGAATCAGCCCCAGCATTTT
CDR3 protein: CAISGGQGVNQPQHF

clone size: NA
J gene: TRBJ2-5
V gene: TRBV18
D gene: NA
CDR3 DNA: TGTGCCAGCTCACCCCTACTAGAACGACAAGAGACCCAGTACTTC
CDR3 protein: CASSPLLERQETQYF

clone size: few
J gene: TRBJ2-1
V gene: TRBV6-5
D gene: TRBD2
CDR3 DNA: TGTGCCAGCAGCTGGACTAGCGGGGGGTTGGTCGGGTTCTTC
CDR3 protein: CASSWTSGGLVGFF

clone size: few
J gene: TRBJ2-7
V gene: TRBV5-1
D gene: TRBD2
CDR3 DNA: TGCGCCAGCAGGACTAGCGGGAGGGACGAGCAGTACTTC
CDR3 protein: CASRTSGRDEQYF

clone size: NA
J gene: TRBJ2-7
V gene: TRBV19
D gene: NA
CDR3 DNA: TGTGCCAGTAGTCCGCTTGGGGCCCACGAGCAGTACTTC
CDR3 protein: CASSPLGAHEQYF

clone size: few
J gene: TRBJ2-5
V gene: TRBV28
D gene: NA
CDR3 DNA: TGTGCCAGCGCGTGGGCTAGCAGTGAGACCCAGTACTTC
CDR3 protein: CASAWASSETQYF

clone size: few
J gene: TRBJ2-5
V gene: TRBV5-1
D gene: NA
CDR3 DNA: TGCGCCAGCAGCTTTAGGGGTCTAGGGCAAGAGACCCAGTACTTC
CDR3 protein: CASSFRGLGQETQYF

clone size: NA
J gene: TRBJ2-1
V gene: TRBV6-6
D gene: NA
CDR3 DNA: TGTGCCAGCAGTTCGAGGGGCAGGGGTGAGCAGTTCTTC
CDR3 protein: CASSSRGRGEQFF

clone size: NA
J gene: TRBJ1-6
V gene: TRBV14
D gene: TRBD1
CDR3 DNA: TGTGCCAGCAGCCATATGACAGGGGGTCAGTCACCCCTCCACTTT
CDR3 protein: CASSHMTGGQSPLHF

clone size: few
J gene: TRBJ2-5
V gene: TRBV25-1
D gene: NA
CDR3 DNA: TGTGCCAGCAGTGATGTTAAATTCCAAGAGACCCAGTACTTC
CDR3 protein: CASSDVKFQETQYF

clone size: few
J gene: TRBJ2-4
V gene: TRBV29-1
D gene: NA
CDR3 DNA: TGCAGCGTGAGGCTTCGTTTAGTAAAGTACATTCAGTACTTC
CDR3 protein: CSVRLRLVKYIQYF

clone size: few
J gene: TRBJ2-5
V gene: TRBV18
D gene: NA
CDR3 DNA: TGTGCCAGCTCACCGTCGTACCAAGAGACCCAGTACTTC
CDR3 protein: CASSPSYQETQYF

clone size: few
J gene: TRBJ2-6
V gene: TRBV11-3
D gene: NA
CDR3 DNA: TGTGCCAGCAGCCCGGACACCCTGTCCTACTCTGGGGCCAACGTCCTGACTTTC
CDR3 protein: CASSPDTLSYSGANVLTF

clone size: NA
J gene: TRBJ2-3
V gene: TRBV10-3
D gene: NA
CDR3 DNA: TGTGCCATCAGCCCCGCGGCTAGCACAGATACGCAGTATTTT
CDR3 protein: CAISPAASTDTQYF

clone size: few
J gene: TRBJ2-2
V gene: TRBV5-1
D gene: TRBD1
CDR3 DNA: TGCGCCAGCGGACAGGGGGCGCGTCTCACCGGGGAGCTGTTTTTT
CDR3 protein: CASGQGARLTGELFF

clone size: NA
J gene: TRBJ2-7
V gene: TRBV28
D gene: TRBD1
CDR3 DNA: TGTGCCAGCAGTTTAGGGACAGGGTACTACGAGCAGTACTTC
CDR3 protein: CASSLGTGYYEQYF

clone size: NA
J gene: TRBJ1-4
V gene: TRBV6-5
D gene: TRBD1
CDR3 DNA: TGTGCCAGCAGCCCCCAAGGGGACAGGGTTGGAAAACTGTTTTTT
CDR3 protein: CASSPQGDRVGKLFF

clone size: few
J gene: TRBJ1-2
V gene: TRBV27
D gene: NA
CDR3 DNA: TGTGCCAGCAGATTAAATACCCCTTCAGGAACCACTAACTATGGCTACACCTTC
CDR3 protein: CASRLNTPSGTTNYGYTF

clone size: few
J gene: TRBJ2-3
V gene: TRBV1
D gene: NA
CDR3 DNA: TGCACCAGCATAGGGGGAGACACAGATACGCAGTATTTT
CDR3 protein: CTSIGGDTDTQYF

clone size: NA
J gene: TRBJ1-1
V gene: TRBV6-1
D gene: TRBD1
CDR3 DNA: TGTGCCAGCAGTGAACTCGATAGGACAGGGGCTGAAGCTTTCTTT
CDR3 protein: CASSELDRTGAEAFF

clone size: few
J gene: TRBJ2-1
V gene: TRBV30
D gene: TRBD2
CDR3 DNA: TGTGCCTGGAGTGTACAAGGCGGGAGAAGGGATGAGCAGTTCTTC
CDR3 protein: CAWSVQGGRRDEQFF

clone size: NA
J gene: TRBJ2-7
V gene: TRBV27
D gene: TRBD1
CDR3 DNA: TGTGCCAGCAGTTTGTTACAGGGGGCCCCCTACGAGCAGTACTTC
CDR3 protein: CASSLLQGAPYEQYF

clone size: NA
J gene: TRBJ2-7
V gene: TRBV30
D gene: TRBD1
CDR3 DNA: TGTGCCTGGACTCCCCCAGGGGGCTCGGGCTACGAGCAGTACTTC
CDR3 protein: CAWTPPGGSGYEQYF

clone size: few
J gene: TRBJ1-2
V gene: TRBV28
D gene: NA
CDR3 DNA: TGTGCCAGCAGTCGGGGGTCCCCGGTAGGCTACACCTTC
CDR3 protein: CASSRGSPVGYTF

clone size: NA
J gene: TRBJ2-7
V gene: TRBV29-1
D gene: NA
CDR3 DNA: TGCAGCGTTGGGAGACAGACCTACGAGCAGTACTTC
CDR3 protein: CSVGRQTYEQYF